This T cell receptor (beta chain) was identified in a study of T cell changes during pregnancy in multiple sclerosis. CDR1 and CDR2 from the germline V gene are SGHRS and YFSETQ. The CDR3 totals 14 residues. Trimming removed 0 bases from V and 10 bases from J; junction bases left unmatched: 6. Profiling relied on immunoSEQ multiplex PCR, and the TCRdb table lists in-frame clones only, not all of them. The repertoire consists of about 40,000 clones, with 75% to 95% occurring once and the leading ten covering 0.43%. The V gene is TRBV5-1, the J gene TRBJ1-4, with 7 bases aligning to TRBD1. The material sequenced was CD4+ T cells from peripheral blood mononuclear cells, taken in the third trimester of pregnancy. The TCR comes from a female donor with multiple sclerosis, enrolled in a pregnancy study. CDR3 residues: CASSLGQGGGKLFF. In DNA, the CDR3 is TGCGCCAGCAGCTTGGGACAGGGAGGAGGAAAACTGTTTTTT.